A single sample gave rise to the 7 T cell receptor beta chains below, sequenced in a study of cytomegalovirus exposure and HLA in healthy donors. Clones were sequenced by immunoSEQ multiplex PCR, and TCRdb holds only the in-frame ones, with some missing. The sample consists of about 78,000 clones, 95% to 97% of them appearing once. The sample was PBMCs. The receptors were gathered from a young man in good health and CMV-seropositive.

This rearrangement joins TRBV7-6 to TRBJ2-3; D is perhaps TRBD1 (5 bases). Germline V gene data show CDR1 as SGHVS and CDR2 as FNYEAQ. The V and J ends lost 5 bases and 0 bases respectively, with 15 bases between them. The CDR3 contains 16 residues. The CDR3 spells CASSRRQSLSTDTQYF. The CDR3 DNA reads as TGTGCCAGCAGCCGACGACAGTCCCTGAGCACAGATACGCAGTATTTT.

J is TRBJ2-2 and V is TRBV5-6; D gene unclear. Germline V CDR1 and CDR2: SGHDT, YYEEEE. V dropped 0 bases and J dropped 6 bases, with 15 bases sitting between them. The CDR3 covers 16 residues. CDR3 nucleotide sequence: TGTGCCAGCAGCTTGGTCCCCGACGTTCGGGCCGGGGAGCTGTTTTTT. It yields the protein CASSLVPDVRAGELFF.

V is TRBV30 and J is TRBJ2-1, with unresolved D. The CDR3 sequence is 13 residues long. CDR1 and CDR2 (germline): GTSNPN, SVGIG (reference sequence). The V gene lost 0 bases and the J gene lost 8 bases, with 11 bases spanning the gap. The CDR3 DNA is TGTGCCTGGAGTGTACCCCCACGGGATGAGCAGTTCTTC. Residues: CAWSVPPRDEQFF.

The chain recombines TRBV11-2 with TRBJ2-7, with no clear D. Looked up from germline, CDR1 is SGHAT and CDR2 is FQNNGV. There are 13 residues in the CDR3. The V end lost 1 base, the J end lost 0 bases, and 4 bases lay between the germline ends. CDR3 in amino acids: CASSLVYSYEQYF. For the CDR3, the DNA is TGTGCCAGCAGCTTAGTGTACTCCTACGAGCAGTACTTC.

The chain is built from TRBV7-2 and TRBJ2-1, with 9 bases identical to TRBD2. Per germline, CDR1 SGHTA and CDR2 FQGNSA. V lost 8 bases to trimming and J lost 6 bases; unmatched junction nucleotides: 8. The CDR3 loop spans 14 amino acids. The CDR3 coding sequence is TGTGCCAGCGTAGGTAGCGGGAGTCCCAATGAGCAGTTCTTC. Translated, it gives CASVGSGSPNEQFF.

The J gene is TRBJ1-2, the V gene TRBV28; D is unclear. The CDR3 sequence is 14 residues long. Trimming took 4 bases from V and 8 from J, leaving 17 bases between them. Germline V CDR1 and CDR2: MDHEN, SYDVKM. The CDR3: CASSSPGAETGYTF. CDR3 DNA: TGTGCCAGCAGTTCTCCAGGTGCAGAAACGGGCTACACCTTC.

This chain's CDR3 is CAGLVSPDKGLRYTF. In nucleotides, the CDR3 is TGTGCCGGTTTAGTGTCGCCCGATAAAGGACTCCGTTACACCTTC. The V gene is TRBV7-9, the J gene TRBJ1-2; no clear D. This CDR3 comprises 15 residues. Trimming stripped 11 bases from V and 11 bases from J, with 30 bases between. CDR1 and CDR2 (germline): SEHNR, FQNEAQ (reference sequence). Full variable domain (rest looked up from reference TRBV7-9 and TRBJ1-2): DTGVSQNPRHKITKRGQNVTFRCDPISEHNRLYWYRQTLGQGPEFLTYFQNEAQLEKSRLLSDRFSAERPKGSFSTLEIQRTEQGDSAMYLCAGLVSPDKGLRYTFGSGTRLTVV.